The 10 T cell receptor beta chains listed next were all sequenced from one sample in a study of cytomegalovirus exposure and HLA in healthy donors. Both 60 Vbeta primers and 13 Jbeta primers went into the PCR. This table comes from immunoSEQ multiplex PCR, and its TCRdb copy is limited to in-frame clones, with some not included. Here the sample spans some 140,000 clones, approximately 72% being singletons. Sequencing was performed on PBMCs. The source of these receptors is a young man in good health and CMV-seronegative.

CDR3 sequence: CASSFAGSSGANVLTF. The CDR3 DNA is TGTGCCAGCAGCTTTGCAGGTTCTTCTGGGGCCAACGTCCTGACTTTC. The rearrangement links TRBV7-2 to TRBJ2-6; D is undetermined. Germline values: CDR1 SGHTA, CDR2 FQGNSA. The CDR3 contains 16 residues. V shed 3 bases and J shed 1 base, with 10 bases lying between them.

The chain has TRBV27 and TRBJ1-2; 8 bases are shared with TRBD1. The germline V gene has CDR1 MNHEY and CDR2 SMNVEV (reference sequence). The CDR3 runs to 14 residues. The V segment lost 8 bases and the J segment 0 bases; nucleotides outside the gene matches: 5. The CDR3 is CASGTGASNYGYTF. Written as DNA, the CDR3 is TGTGCCAGCGGGACAGGTGCTTCTAACTATGGCTACACCTTC.

The gene calls are TRBV6-1 and TRBJ2-7; 9 bases match TRBD1. This CDR3 is 14 amino acids long. With V trimmed by 9 bases and J by 3 bases, 9 bases remained unmatched. Germline loops: CDR1 MNHNS, CDR2 SASEGT. The CDR3 nucleotides are TGTGCCAGTAGCTCGGGACAGGGTTTCTACGAGCAGTACTTC. It translates to CASSSGQGFYEQYF.

There are a few counts of this clone. The CDR3 region is CASSFSTGTNYGYTF. The CDR3 DNA reads TGTGCCAGCAGCTTCTCCACAGGCACTAACTATGGCTACACCTTC. The rearrangement uses TRBV5-5 and TRBJ1-2; tentatively, D is TRBD1 (5 bases). V lost 2 bases and J lost 0, with 11 bases in between. The CDR3 spans 15 residues. CDR1 and CDR2 (germline): SGHKS, YYEKEE (reference sequence). Drawing the rest from reference TRBV5-5 and TRBJ1-2, the complete variable domain is DAGVTQSPTHLIKTRGQQVTLRCSPISGHKSVSWYQQVLGQGPQFIFQYYEKEERGRGNFPDRFSARQFPNYSSELNVNALLLGDSALYLCASSFSTGTNYGYTFGSGTRLTVV.

This clone was counted between two and nine times. V gene TRBV27 combines with J gene TRBJ1-3; D remains unclear. CDR3 size: 13 residues. V lost 7 bases and J 3 bases, leaving 10 bases between the germline ends. Germline values: CDR1 MNHEY, CDR2 SMNVEV (reference sequence). CDR3 sequence (DNA): TGTGCCAGCACGACCGGGTTTGGAAACACCATATATTTT. Amino acid sequence: CASTTGFGNTIYF.

The chain is built from TRBV7-9 and TRBJ1-2, with D perhaps TRBD1 (6 bases). Germline V gives CDR1 SEHNR, CDR2 FQNEAQ (reference sequence). V lost 10 bases, J lost 7 bases, and 16 bases lay in between. The CDR3 runs 12 residues. The CDR3 protein is CANAPQGSGYTF. CDR3 bases: TGTGCCAACGCACCCCAGGGGAGTGGCTACACCTTC.

The V gene is TRBV28, the J gene TRBJ1-3; 7 bases map to TRBD1. CDR1 and CDR2 (germline): MDHEN, SYDVKM. V lost 4 bases to trimming and J lost 4 bases; unmatched junction nucleotides: 10. The CDR3 spans 16 residues. CDR3: CASSSTGYLEGNTIYF. CDR3 coding DNA: TGTGCCAGCAGTTCGACAGGGTACTTGGAAGGAAACACCATATATTTT.

This clone was seen a single time. The V call is TRBV28, the J call TRBJ2-3; 16 nucleotides line up with TRBD2. The CDR3 is 18 amino acids. In germline, CDR1 is MDHEN, CDR2 SYDVKM. J gave up 2 bases and V 5 bases, and 7 bases lay outside the gene matches. The CDR3 sequence: CASSKLGLAGGPTDTQYF. The DNA of the CDR3 is TGTGCCAGCAGTAAATTGGGACTAGCGGGGGGGCCCACAGATACGCAGTATTTT.

This clone was detected once. The chain links TRBV28 to TRBJ1-1, with TRBD1 as a possible D gene (5 bases). The V gene's germline CDR1 is MDHEN and CDR2 SYDVKM. The CDR3 is made up of 13 amino acids. V was cut by 8 bases and J by 10 bases, with 20 bases left in between. This CDR3 reads CASAFFQGPGAFF. Here the CDR3 DNA reads TGTGCCAGCGCCTTTTTCCAGGGCCCAGGAGCTTTCTTT.

As for this clone: At one end the junction does not follow the germline gene, possibly because of a read error. The chain combines TRBV5-1 with TRBJ2-6, with 7 bases aligning to TRBD1. CDR1 is SGHRS and CDR2 is YFSETQ in the germline V gene. CDR3 length equals 18 residues. CDR3 region: CASSPGQVRYSGANGLTF. CDR3 DNA sequence: TGCGCCAGCAGCCCAGGACAGGTCCGATACTCTGGGGCCAACGGCCTGACTTTC.